This T cell receptor beta chain came from a study of cytomegalovirus exposure and HLA in healthy donors. Study-wide findings and caveats: Most observed TCR sequences were rare, whereas some public TCRs were detected in many donors.

In the case of this clone: Its antigen is undetermined.

Amplification used 60 Vbeta primers and 13 Jbeta primers. Produced via immunoSEQ multiplex PCR; TCRdb's table is partial and in-frame only. The sample data list around 150,000 clones. Germline values: CDR1 SGDLS, CDR2 YYNGEE. The CDR3 sequence is 14 residues long. The germline V and J ends were trimmed by 3 bases and 0 bases, with 9 bases remaining between them. The rearrangement links TRBV9 to TRBJ1-1, with D perhaps matching TRBD1 (5 bases). The receptor's source is a man aged 40-55 years in good health and CMV-seronegative. The source material was PBMCs. The CDR3 loop is CASSASRVNTEAFF. In DNA, the CDR3 is TGTGCCAGCAGCGCAAGCAGGGTGAACACTGAAGCTTTCTTT.